The clone carrying this TCR beta chain was seen a few times. CDR1 and CDR2 (germline): SEHNR, FQNEAQ (reference sequence). The CDR3 has 15 amino acids. The trim removed 0 bases at V and 5 bases at J, leaving 5 bases unmatched. The sample originates from a study of control samples from healthy donors and cancer patients. Sequenced by immunoSEQ multiplex PCR; TCRdb stores in-frame clones only, minus some. The sample lists tens of thousands of clones; more than 95% were seen once. The TCR sequence derives from a woman aged 18-35 years in good health. V and J are TRBV7-9 and TRBJ2-7, with TRBD1 matching 9 bases. Material: blood. The CDR3 region is CASSLARTGDNEQYF. The CDR3 coding sequence is TGTGCCAGCAGCTTAGCGAGGACAGGGGACAACGAGCAGTACTTC.